This T cell receptor beta chain appears in the sequencing data of a study of cytomegalovirus exposure and HLA in healthy donors. Whole-study findings and limits: A later examination showed that TCR association rates differed by HLA locus, with DRB1 most and HLA-C fewest. V segments that were indistinguishable, TRBV6-2 and TRBV6-3 among them, were omitted from analysis. CMV antigen specificity of a few CMV-associated chains was confirmed in vitro.

The length of the CDR3 is 15 residues. Germline V gives CDR1 SGDLS, CDR2 YYNGEE. Deletions cut 0 bases from V and 0 bases from J, with 9 bases between. To note about this clone: Its antigen is undetermined.

Primers: 60 Vbeta forward and 13 Jbeta reverse. Only in-frame clones appear in the TCRdb table, and some are missing; sequencing was by immunoSEQ multiplex PCR. In the table there are about 98,000 clones, more than 60% of which are singletons. The sequenced sample was PBMCs. The clonotype was recovered from a man aged 60 to 69 in good health and CMV-seropositive. The chain has TRBV9 and TRBJ1-2, with D possibly being TRBD1 (5 bases). The CDR3 bases are TGTGCCAGCAGCGTAGCAGGGAATCCTAACTATGGCTACACCTTC. This sequence encodes CASSVAGNPNYGYTF.